One and the same sample provided the 20 T cell receptor beta chains below, sequenced in a study of blood T cells in healthy people across ages. Sample-barcoded 5' priming and a J-beta primer mix drove a second PCR of about 6 to 12 cycles. TCRdb recomputed calls from the 5' RACE reads with MiXCR, one row per CDR3 protein. The sample shows about 1.5 million distinct CDR3 sequences, approximately 39% of them seen only once. Input material: blood. Receptor source: a woman aged 18-29 years in good health.

V and J are TRBV11-2 and TRBJ2-2; D uncertain. This CDR3 comprises 12 residues. Germline V gives CDR1 SGHAT, CDR2 FQNNGV. V was clipped by 4 bases and J by 6 bases, with 6 bases between them. CDR3 DNA: TGTGCCAGCAGCTGGATGTCCGGGGAGCTGTTTTTT. It yields the protein CASSWMSGELFF.

The gene calls are TRBV12-3 or TRBV12-4 and TRBJ2-1, with 9 bases lining up with TRBD1. The CDR3 is 17 residues long. V was pared by 2 bases and J by 1 base, with 6 bases of the junction left unmatched. The CDR3 DNA reads TGTGCCAGCAGTTTATCCCCGGGACAGGGATCCTACAATGAGCAGTTCTTC. Its protein is CASSLSPGQGSYNEQFF.

V usage is TRBV11-2 and J usage is TRBJ2-4; D unresolved. The CDR3 runs 17 residues. Germline V lookup: CDR1 SGHAT, CDR2 FQNNGV. The germline V and J ends were trimmed by 0 bases and 0 bases, with 12 bases remaining between them. The DNA of the CDR3 is TGTGCCAGCAGCTTAGATCCTGTCTGGGTAGCCAAAAACATTCAGTACTTC. It translates to CASSLDPVWVAKNIQYF.

This clonotype was seen a few times. This chain connects TRBV29-1 to TRBJ2-7; TRBD2 matches 7 bases. In germline, CDR1 is SQVTM, CDR2 ANQGSEA. The CDR3 has 13 residues. The V gene end was trimmed by 3 bases and the J gene end by 2 bases; junction bases not matched to a gene: 4. In nucleotides, the CDR3 is TGCAGCGTTGAGGGGACTACCCCCTACGAGCAGTACTTC. Encoded protein: CSVEGTTPYEQYF.

V is TRBV2 and J is TRBJ2-3, with D possibly being TRBD2 (5 bases). V was pared by 7 bases and J by 4 bases, with 24 bases between. There are 17 residues in the CDR3. Germline values: CDR1 SNHLY, CDR2 FYNNEI. CDR3 bases: TGTGCCAGCACCCAAGGTATCCGGGGAGAAACCGCAGATACGCAGTATTTT. Its protein is CASTQGIRGETADTQYF.

In its sample, this clonotype was seen a few times. The chain recombines TRBV7-9 with TRBJ1-1; TRBD1 matches 7 bases. Germline assignment: CDR1 SEHNR and CDR2 FQNEAQ (reference sequence). There are 15 residues in the CDR3. V lost 4 bases, J lost 1 base, and 6 bases stayed unmatched. Here the CDR3 DNA reads TGTGCCAGCAGCTCTCGGACAGGCAGGAACACTGAAGCTTTCTTT. Amino acid sequence: CASSSRTGRNTEAFF.

The chain links TRBV4-3 to TRBJ1-3; D unresolved. The CDR3 runs 15 residues. Germline V CDR1 and CDR2: LGHNA, YSLEER. Trimming pared 0 bases from V and 4 bases from J, leaving 10 bases between. DNA for the CDR3: TGCGCCAGCAGCCAAGATGGTCCAGGAGGAAACACCATATATTTT. This sequence encodes CASSQDGPGGNTIYF.

This clonotype was seen at least ten times. The rearrangement joins TRBV7-9 to TRBJ2-3; D remains ambiguous. Trimming removed 5 bases at V and 0 bases at J, with 12 bases between. CDR1 and CDR2 from the germline V gene are SEHNR and FQNEAQ (reference sequence). This CDR3 is 15 amino acids long. CDR3 loop: CASSLFGGSTDTQYF. The CDR3 bases are TGTGCCAGCAGCCTATTTGGCGGTAGCACAGATACGCAGTATTTT.

This clonotype was seen a handful of times. The V gene is TRBV4-1, the J gene TRBJ1-2; no firm D call. Germline V lookup: CDR1 MGHRA, CDR2 YSYEKL. The CDR3 extends over 16 amino acids. V lost 3 bases and J lost 8, with 22 bases in between. The chain's CDR3 is CASSQPLLGSQGGYTF. The DNA of the CDR3 is TGCGCCAGCAGCCAGCCCCTTTTGGGGTCCCAAGGAGGCTACACCTTC.

This clonotype occurred a few times. The V gene is TRBV12-3 or TRBV12-4, the J gene TRBJ2-3, with D possibly matching TRBD2 (6 bases). The V and J ends lost 4 bases and 9 bases respectively, with 11 bases between them. This CDR3 comprises 12 residues. The CDR3 loop reads CASSYRLGTQYF. In nucleotides, the CDR3 is TGTGCCAGCAGTTACCGACTAGGAACGCAGTATTTT.

The rearrangement joins TRBV9 to TRBJ2-7, with D maybe TRBD2 (6 bases). There are 14 residues in the CDR3. The V end lost 4 bases, the J end lost 4 bases, and 15 bases lay between the germline ends. Germline V gene lookup returns CDR1 SGDLS and CDR2 YYNGEE. The CDR3 sequence: CASSTGLRGYEQYF. CDR3 in DNA: TGTGCCAGCAGCACGGGACTCCGGGGATACGAGCAGTACTTC.

This clonotype occurred a few times. The genes are TRBV28 and TRBJ2-7, with a possible D match to TRBD2 (5 bases). The CDR3 consists of 14 residues. The germline V and J ends were trimmed by 7 bases and 4 bases, with 17 bases remaining between them. Germline CDR1 and CDR2: MDHEN and SYDVKM. CDR3 DNA sequence: TGTGCCAGCACCCTCTCACTAGTACCATACGAGCAGTACTTC. Translated: CASTLSLVPYEQYF. Complete variable domain (other parts from reference TRBV28 and TRBJ2-7): DVKVTQSSRYLVKRTGEKVFLECVQDMDHENMFWYRQDPGLGLRLIYFSYDVKMKEKGDIPEGYSVSREKKERFSLILESASTNQTSMYLCASTLSLVPYEQYFGPGTRLTVT.

This clonotype came up a few times. The gene calls are TRBV11-2 and TRBJ2-2, with 8 bases lining up with TRBD2. Germline CDR1 is SGHAT and CDR2 is FQNNGV. The CDR3 has 18 amino acids. With V trimmed by 1 base and J by 1 base, 8 bases remained unmatched. The CDR3, as DNA: TGTGCCAGCAGCTTAGTTTACAGCGGGGGCCAGAACACCGGGGAGCTGTTTTTT. Encoded protein: CASSLVYSGGQNTGELFF.

This clonotype has just one count. At one of its ends the junction is not consistent with the germline gene, which may arise from a read error. The chain employs TRBV20-1 and TRBJ2-7; tentatively, D is TRBD1 or TRBD2 (5 bases each). CDR3 length equals 13 residues. Germline V CDR1 and CDR2: DFQATT, SNEGSKA (reference sequence). CDR3 in DNA: TGCAGTGCTAGTAGGGACCAACCCTACAAGCAGTACTTC. Its translation is CSASRDQPYKQYF.

This clonotype has only a few counts. In nucleotides, the CDR3 is TGCAGCGTTCCAGACCCGCGTGGGAGCTATGGCTACACCTTC. Translating it yields CSVPDPRGSYGYTF. The chain has TRBV29-1 and TRBJ1-2; D ambiguous. CDR3 length: 14 residues. The V end was cut by 5 bases, the J end by 4 bases, with 17 bases between. Germline CDR1 is SQVTM and CDR2 is ANQGSEA.

This clonotype has only a few counts. This rearrangement joins TRBV12-3 or TRBV12-4 to TRBJ1-4, with D possibly TRBD1 on 5 matching bases. The V end lost 6 bases, the J end lost 8 bases, and 25 bases lay between the germline ends. The CDR3 is 17 amino acids. The CDR3 nucleotides read TGTGCCAGCAGCCGCCGGGACCGCTCGTCAAGGGTGGAAAAACTGTTTTTT. Translating gives CASSRRDRSSRVEKLFF.

V gene TRBV9 combines with J gene TRBJ2-3; a weak D match, TRBD2 (5 bases). V was clipped by 4 bases and J by 2 bases, with 14 bases between them. Per the germline V gene, CDR1 is SGDLS and CDR2 is YYNGEE. There are 15 residues in the CDR3. CDR3 sequence (DNA): TGTGCCAGCAGCCCAAGCGGAGCCACCACAGATACGCAGTATTTT. Its protein is CASSPSGATTDTQYF.

The J gene is TRBJ1-2, the V gene TRBV16; 8 bases fit TRBD1. Germline V lookup: CDR1 KGHSY, CDR2 FQNENV. The ends lost 4 bases at V and 4 bases at J; junction bases unmatched: 8. This CDR3 comprises 15 residues. DNA for the CDR3: TGTGCCAGCAGCCCACGGGACAGGAACTCCTATGGCTACACCTTC. Its translation is CASSPRDRNSYGYTF.

In nucleotides, the CDR3 is TGTGCCAGCACCCTCCGGGACTTATCCAACAATGAGCAGTTCTTC. As protein: CASTLRDLSNNEQFF. The chain uses TRBV6-2 or TRBV6-3 and TRBJ2-1; the D gene is possibly TRBD2 (6 bases). CDR3 length: 15 amino acids. Germline assignment: CDR1 MNHEY and CDR2 SVGEGT. Trimming took off 7 bases at V and 5 bases at J, with 18 bases between the two ends.

This sequence joins TRBV28 and TRBJ2-5, with D possibly TRBD2 on 5 matching bases. The assigned J gene may be wrong: the sequence end matches TRBJ2-1 better. CDR3 length equals 13 residues. Germline lookup yields CDR1 MDHEN and CDR2 SYDVKM. For the CDR3, the DNA is TGTGCCAGCATCCCGCCGGGGATGGAGACCCAGTTCTTC. Translated, it gives CASIPPGMETQFF.